The clone carrying this T cell receptor beta chain was seen just once. Its antigen is currently unknown. From germline, CDR1 is MNHEY and CDR2 SMNVEV (reference sequence). This CDR3 is built from 13 residues. Trimming removed 5 bases from V and 9 bases from J; junction bases left unmatched: 5. This record belongs to a study of T cell repertoires in cytomegalovirus infection. TCRdb passed the reads through MiXCR, listing each CDR3 protein once. The sample has about 500,000 distinct CDR3 sequences, 30% to 40% seen once. The material was cultured PBMCs, obtained from culture after CMV antigen stimulation. V is TRBV27 and J is TRBJ2-1; 9 bases map to TRBD1. The receptor's source is a human donor in good health (CMV status not recorded). Some clones in this sample may be carry-over from other donors' samples. The CDR3 nucleotides are TGTGCCAGCAGTAAGGGACAGGGCGGTGAGCAGTTCTTC. Its protein is CASSKGQGGEQFF.